The entry below describes one T cell receptor beta chain. The data were obtained in a study of CD8 T cells in Susac syndrome. In blood CD8+ and CD4+ T cells, TCR beta underwent sequencing. The multiple sclerosis controls, all treatment-naive patients, had relapsing-remitting disease that was stable or active. Reverse transcription of 0.5 to 1 ug RNA was performed with random hexamers. TCRdb re-called the immunoSEQ multiplex PCR reads with MiXCR, one entry per CDR3 protein. Here the sample spans some 200,000 distinct CDR3 sequences, roughly nine tenths being singletons. The CDR3 contains 12 residues. Between the trimmed V and J ends, which lost 3 bases and 9 bases, there was a span of 8 bases. CDR1 KGHSH and CDR2 LQKENI come from the germline V gene.

Sequenced input: CD8+ T cells from PBMCs. This TCR came from a human donor with multiple sclerosis. The V and J genes are TRBV18 and TRBJ2-2; D is unresolved. The CDR3 sequence: CASSPSMWELFF. CDR3 bases: TGTGCCAGCTCACCTAGTATGTGGGAGCTGTTTTTT.